These 28 T cell receptor beta chains originate from one sample sequenced in a study of glioma-infiltrating T cells. Amplification of TCR alpha and beta CDR3 regions from RNA used iRepertoire nested multiplex PCR. TCRdb itself ran the multiplex PCR reads through MiXCR, one entry per CDR3 protein. Among over 100,000 distinct CDR3 sequences listed, approximately 26% were seen once. Sequences were obtained from glioma tissue, nonneoplastic brain tissue, or PBMCs (not recorded which). The receptor source for this set is a human donor with low-grade glioma or glioblastoma, undergoing nonglioma brain surgery, or in good health (not recorded which).

Ten or more counts support this clonotype. The rearrangement uses TRBV28 and TRBJ2-1; TRBD2 matches at 8 bases. The germline V gene encodes CDR1 MDHEN and CDR2 SYDVKM. The J segment lost 5 bases and the V segment lost 5 bases, leaving 8 bases of the junction unmatched. The CDR3 has 15 amino acids. The CDR3 reads CASSPSGSKNNEQFF. CDR3 coding DNA: TGTGCCAGCAGTCCCAGCGGGAGCAAGAACAATGAGCAGTTCTTC.

This clonotype has a count of ten or more. The chain links TRBV27 to TRBJ1-3; D is uncertain. Trimming took off 7 bases at V and 4 bases at J, with 11 bases between the two ends. The CDR3 is 13 residues long. CDR1 is MNHEY, CDR2 SMNVEV, per germline (reference sequence). The CDR3 DNA reads TGTGCCAGCACCCGAACGGGCGGAAACACCATATATTTT. Encoded protein: CASTRTGGNTIYF.

This clonotype has a count of ten or more. The chain is built from TRBV7-2 and TRBJ2-5; D is perhaps TRBD2 (6 bases). V was shortened by 5 bases and J by 2 bases, with 12 bases between the two germline ends. This CDR3 is built from 14 residues. Germline values: CDR1 SGHTA, CDR2 FQGNSA. CDR3: CASSLSGPQETQYF. CDR3 coding DNA: TGTGCCAGCAGCCTTAGCGGTCCACAAGAGACCCAGTACTTC.

A word on this clonotype: One end of the junction does not line up with germline, which may come from a read error. The rearrangement uses TRBV6-1 and TRBJ1-3, with D possibly TRBD1 on 6 matching bases. The CDR3 runs 15 residues. The germline CDR1 and CDR2 sequences are MNHNS and SASEGT. The CDR3, as DNA: TGTGCCAGCAGGGAAGAACAGGGCTCTGGAAACACCATATATTTT. Translated, it gives CASREEQGSGNTIYF.

A note on this clonotype: Its ends do not fully match the called genes, so a read error is possible. This chain joins TRBV4-1 and TRBJ1-5; D is ambiguous. Germline CDR1 MGHRA, CDR2 YSYEKL. The CDR3 length is 15 residues. The CDR3 nucleotides read TGCGGCAGCAGCGGCCTAGACGGCAGCAATCAGCCACAGCATTTT. Protein sequence: CGSSGLDGSNQPQHF.

The V and J genes are TRBV29-1 and TRBJ2-2; the D is unclear. Germline CDR1 SQVTM, CDR2 ANQGSEA. The CDR3 runs to 14 residues. Trimming left V 5 bases short and J 1 base short, with 11 bases between. CDR3 residues: CSVPAVRNTGELFF. The CDR3 region has the DNA TGCAGCGTTCCAGCCGTAAGGAACACCGGGGAGCTGTTTTTT.

This clonotype was seen just once. The chain combines TRBV30 with TRBJ1-2; D is possibly TRBD1 (6 bases). Germline CDR1 is GTSNPN and CDR2 is SVGIG (reference sequence). The CDR3 totals 17 residues. V was pared by 0 bases and J by 0 bases, with 17 bases between. The CDR3 is CAWSVGSGDRANYGYTF. DNA of the CDR3: TGTGCCTGGAGTGTAGGTTCAGGGGATAGGGCTAACTATGGCTACACCTTC.

In this sample, this clonotype turned up many times. The J gene is TRBJ1-5, the V gene TRBV3-1; D not certain. Trimming took off 1 base at V and 9 bases at J, with 13 bases between the two ends. The CDR3 length is 14 residues. CDR1 is LGHDT, CDR2 YNNKEL, per germline (reference sequence). This CDR3 reads CASSQGTVVWPQHF. The DNA for the CDR3 is TGTGCCAGCAGCCAAGGAACCGTTGTTTGGCCCCAGCATTTT.

The chain uses TRBV29-1 and TRBJ2-2, with TRBD1 matching 7 bases. The CDR3 extends over 13 amino acids. J was trimmed by 4 bases and V by 5 bases; bases with no gene match: 4. Germline CDR1 is SQVTM and CDR2 is ANQGSEA. The DNA for the CDR3 is TGCAGCGTTAGGGGGCGCCCCACCGGGGAGCTGTTTTTT. It codes for CSVRGRPTGELFF.

With respect to this clonotype: A read error may be the cause here, since a much bigger clone is one base away. V usage is TRBV29-1 and J usage is TRBJ2-3, with a possible D match to TRBD2 (6 bases). V was trimmed by 7 bases and J by 2 bases, leaving 13 bases between them. Per the germline V gene, CDR1 is SQVTM and CDR2 is ANQGSEA. The CDR3 runs 13 residues. The CDR3 region is CSAYADYTDTQYF. CDR3 coding DNA: TGCAGCGCTTATGCGGACTACACAGATACGCAGTATTTT.

This clonotype was counted ten times or more. The chain recombines TRBV7-3 with TRBJ2-2; no firm D call. CDR1 and CDR2 (germline): SGHTA, FQGTGA. V lost 5 bases and J lost 0, with 7 bases in between. CDR3 size: 14 residues. In DNA, the CDR3 is TGTGCCAGCAGCGCCACATCGAACACCGGGGAGCTGTTTTTT. Protein product: CASSATSNTGELFF.

Turning to this clonotype: This sequence may be a read error, since a much larger clone differs from it by one base. The rearrangement uses TRBV28 and TRBJ2-5; D is uncertain. Germline-derived CDR1 and CDR2 are MDHEN and SYDVKM. CDR3 size: 13 residues. CDR3 amino acids: CGSSLVSPGTQYF. The CDR3 DNA reads TGTGGCAGCAGTTTAGTCTCGCCGGGGACCCAGTACTTC.

The CDR3 DNA reads as TGTGCCAGCAGTTACCGACGGACAGGGGCGATTTTAGCCTACGAGCAGTACTTC. It translates to CASSYRRTGAILAYEQYF. The V call is TRBV6-5, the J call TRBJ2-7; 9 nucleotides match TRBD1. The CDR3 extends over 18 amino acids. With V trimmed by 2 bases and J by 2 bases, 13 bases remained unmatched. Germline lookup yields CDR1 MNHEY and CDR2 SVGAGI.

This clonotype was detected many times. The chain recombines TRBV6-2 or TRBV6-3 with TRBJ2-7; D is uncertain. The CDR3 totals 14 residues. Trimming removed 0 bases at V and 2 bases at J, with 8 bases between. Per the germline V gene, CDR1 is MNHEY and CDR2 is SVGEGT. CDR3 in amino acids: CASSYSGDTYEQYF. CDR3 sequence (DNA): TGTGCCAGCAGTTACTCGGGTGACACCTACGAGCAGTACTTC.

This clonotype was observed many times. The chain carries TRBV5-1 and TRBJ1-2; 7 positions agree with TRBD1. CDR3 size: 13 residues. Germline loops: CDR1 SGHRS, CDR2 YFSETQ. V dropped 5 bases and J dropped 5; count of bases not matched to a gene: 6. The CDR3 nucleotides read TGCGCCAGCAGTCGGGACAGCGAATATGGCTACACCTTC. Encoded protein: CASSRDSEYGYTF.

V usage is TRBV6-8 and J usage is TRBJ1-1; maybe TRBD1 (5 bases). V lost 8 bases and J 7 bases, leaving 23 bases between the germline ends. The CDR3 consists of 15 residues. Germline V CDR1 and CDR2: MNHGY, SAAAGT. The CDR3 reads CASQGAAWGYNEAFF. The CDR3 nucleotides are TGTGCCAGCCAAGGGGCAGCCTGGGGATACAATGAAGCTTTCTTT.

This clonotype was counted many times. The rearrangement links TRBV6-6 to TRBJ2-7, with a tentative D call TRBD1 (6 bases). The ends were cut back, 0 bases at V and 6 bases at J, with 18 bases in the middle. The CDR3 contains 16 residues. Germline V CDR1 and CDR2: MNHNY, SVGAGI (reference sequence). CDR3 sequence: CASSYSFLKQGSEQYF. In DNA, the CDR3 is TGTGCCAGCAGTTACTCCTTCCTAAAACAGGGTTCCGAGCAGTACTTC.

Worth noting for this clonotype: This may come from a read error, since a much larger clone is one base off. This likely comes from a read error, as the CDR3 has no conserved phenylalanine or tryptophan at its end. The rearrangement links TRBV12-5 to TRBJ1-6; 10 positions match TRBD1. The CDR3 has 14 residues. Germline V lookup: CDR1 LGHNT, CDR2 FRNRAP. V dropped 3 bases and J dropped 10; count of bases not matched to a gene: 3. CDR3 DNA sequence: TGTGCTAGTGGTTTAGGGACAGGGGTATCACCCCTCCACTCT. Protein product: CASGLGTGVSPLHS.

Comments on this clonotype: The junction departs from germline at one end; a sequencing error may be responsible. In DNA, the CDR3 is TGTGCCGGCAGTACTAGGGTTCAGCACCAGCATTTT. It yields the protein CAGSTRVQHQHF. The J gene is TRBJ1-5, the V gene TRBV6-2 or TRBV6-3, with D unclear. Germline values: CDR1 MNHEY, CDR2 SVGEGT. CDR3 length: 12 amino acids.

This clonotype was seen ten or more times. The rearrangement links TRBV15 to TRBJ2-3; D uncertain. Germline V gene sequence: CDR1 LNHNV, CDR2 YYDKDF (reference sequence). The CDR3 loop spans 17 amino acids. V was shortened by 0 bases and J by 6 bases, with 19 bases between the two germline ends. CDR3 nucleotides: TGTGCCACCAGCAGAGAAATCGGACGGTACAAGTTGGATACGCAGTATTTT. It codes for CATSREIGRYKLDTQYF.

This clonotype turned up a few times. The J gene is TRBJ2-1, the V gene TRBV12-3 or TRBV12-4, with D possibly matching TRBD1 (6 bases). The CDR3 covers 15 residues. V dropped 8 bases and J dropped 3 bases, with 17 bases sitting between them. CDR3: CASHPEGVYYNEQFF. The CDR3 DNA is TGTGCCAGCCACCCTGAGGGGGTCTACTACAATGAGCAGTTCTTC.

Details on this clonotype: A much larger clone is a single base away; this may be a read error. The V and J genes are TRBV7-3 and TRBJ2-7; TRBD2 might be the D (6 bases). Between the trimmed V and J ends, which lost 5 bases and 11 bases, there was a span of 22 bases. Per the germline V gene, CDR1 is SGHTA and CDR2 is FQGTGA. The CDR3 is 14 residues long. CDR3 bases: TGTGCCAGCAGCGTCACCGGGAGCACGGGGGAGAAGTACTTC. Protein product: CASSVTGSTGEKYF.

This clonotype has at least ten counts. This rearrangement joins TRBV19 to TRBJ2-5; 11 bases align to TRBD1. This CDR3 has 15 residues. CDR1 is LNHDA, CDR2 SQIVND, per germline (reference sequence). V shed 5 bases, J shed 5 bases, and the junction held 7 bases outside the gene matches. The CDR3 protein is CASSDGTGGKETQYF. DNA for the CDR3: TGTGCCAGTAGTGACGGGACAGGGGGAAAGGAGACCCAGTACTTC.

This clonotype was seen at least ten times. The DNA for the CDR3 is TGTGCCAGCAGTCCGACAGGTTCTCGCTCTGGAAACACCATATATTTT. Translation: CASSPTGSRSGNTIYF. This chain connects TRBV6-2 or TRBV6-3 to TRBJ1-3, with D possibly TRBD1 on 6 matching bases. Trimming cost V 5 bases and J 0 bases, with 14 bases left between them. The CDR3 contains 16 residues. The germline V gene has CDR1 MNHEY and CDR2 SVGEGT.

A remark on this clonotype: A much larger clone sits a single nucleotide away, making a read error possible. This chain links TRBV19 with TRBJ1-1, with D tentatively TRBD1 (5 bases). The CDR3 runs 13 residues. Trimming took off 10 bases at V and 1 base at J, with 13 bases between the two ends. Germline V gene data show CDR1 as LNHDA and CDR2 as SQIVND (reference sequence). As DNA, the CDR3 is TGTGCCACTATTAGAGACAGGAACACTGAAGCTTTCTTT. This sequence encodes CATIRDRNTEAFF.

The chain joins TRBV15 to TRBJ2-3, with 11 bases matching TRBD2. CDR1 and CDR2 from the germline V gene are LNHNV and YYDKDF (reference sequence). The CDR3 runs 15 residues. V dropped 1 base and J dropped 9; count of bases not matched to a gene: 6. CDR3 region: CATSRVFSGGATQYF. DNA for the CDR3: TGTGCCACCAGCAGAGTCTTTAGCGGGGGGGCAACGCAGTATTTT.

This clonotype appeared a few times. J is TRBJ1-2 and V is TRBV4-1; 9 bases are a match to TRBD1. The V segment lost 1 base and the J segment 8 bases; nucleotides outside the gene matches: 5. Germline assignment: CDR1 MGHRA and CDR2 YSYEKL. CDR3 length: 14 amino acids. The CDR3 DNA reads as TGCGCCAGCAGCCAAGGGACAGGGGTTGGCGGCTACACCTTC. Protein product: CASSQGTGVGGYTF.

This clonotype was found many times. The CDR3: CASRDLGQGARKAFF. As DNA, the CDR3 is TGTGCCAGCAGGGACTTGGGACAGGGGGCGCGTAAAGCTTTCTTT. The chain recombines TRBV2 with TRBJ1-1, with TRBD1 matching 12 bases. This CDR3 is built from 15 residues. Trimming took 6 bases from V and 9 from J; bases not matched to a gene: 11. Germline V gene sequence: CDR1 SNHLY, CDR2 FYNNEI. Drawing the rest from reference TRBV2 and TRBJ1-1, the complete variable domain is EPEVTQTPSHQVTQMGQEVILRCVPISNHLYFYWYRQILGQKVEFLVSFYNNEISEKSEIFDDQFSVERPDGSNFTLKIRSTKLEDSAMYFCASRDLGQGARKAFFGQGTRLTVV.